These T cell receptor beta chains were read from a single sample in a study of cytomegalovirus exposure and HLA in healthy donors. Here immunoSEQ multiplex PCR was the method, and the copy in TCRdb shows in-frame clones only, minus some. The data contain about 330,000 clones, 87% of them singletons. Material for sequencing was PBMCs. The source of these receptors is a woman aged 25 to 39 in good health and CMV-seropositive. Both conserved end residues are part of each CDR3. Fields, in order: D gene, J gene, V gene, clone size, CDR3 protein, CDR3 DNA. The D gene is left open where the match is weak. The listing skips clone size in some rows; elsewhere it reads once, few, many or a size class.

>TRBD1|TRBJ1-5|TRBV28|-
CASSLPGQGNQPQHF
TGTGCCAGCAGTTTACCTGGACAGGGCAATCAGCCCCAGCATTTT
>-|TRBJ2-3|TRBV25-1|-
CASSVQTGRGTQYF
TGTGCCAGCAGTGTCCAAACAGGGAGGGGTACGCAGTATTTT
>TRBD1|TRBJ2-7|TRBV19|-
CASSYRGEAPLYEQYF
TGTGCCAGTAGTTACAGGGGCGAGGCCCCCCTCTACGAGCAGTACTTC
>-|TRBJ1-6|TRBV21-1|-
CASSNLGPPRSYNSPLHF
TGTGCCAGCAGCAACCTAGGGCCACCACGCTCCTATAATTCACCCCTCCACTTT
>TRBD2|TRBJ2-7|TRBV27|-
CASRSGIWSYEQYF
TGTGCCAGCCGTAGCGGGATCTGGTCCTACGAGCAGTACTTC
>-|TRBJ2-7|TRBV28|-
CASSSTGLYYEQYF
TGTGCCAGCAGTTCAACAGGACTTTACTACGAGCAGTACTTC
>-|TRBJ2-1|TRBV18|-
CASSPDRHNEQFF
TGTGCCAGCTCGCCAGACAGGCACAATGAGCAGTTCTTC
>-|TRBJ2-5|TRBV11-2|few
CASSSPGRSRETQYF
TGTGCCAGCAGTTCCCCGGGACGCTCCCGAGAGACCCAGTACTTC
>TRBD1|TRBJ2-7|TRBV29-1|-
CSALGQHSYEQYF
TGCAGCGCACTGGGACAGCACTCCTACGAGCAGTACTTC
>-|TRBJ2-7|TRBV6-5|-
CASRDWKAYEQYF
TGTGCCAGCAGGGATTGGAAGGCCTACGAGCAGTACTTC
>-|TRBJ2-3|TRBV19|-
CASSIESPGRAPTDTQYF
TGTGCCAGTAGTATAGAGAGCCCGGGGCGGGCGCCCACAGATACGCAGTATTTT
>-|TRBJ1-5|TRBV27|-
CASSWEAEYSNQPQHF
TGTGCCAGCAGTTGGGAGGCGGAGTATAGCAATCAGCCCCAGCATTTT
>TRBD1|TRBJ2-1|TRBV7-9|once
CASSLGTGVYNEQFF
TGTGCCAGCAGCTTAGGGACAGGGGTCTACAATGAGCAGTTCTTC
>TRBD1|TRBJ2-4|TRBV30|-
CAWSSQGARTPKNIQYF
TGTGCCTGGAGTTCACAGGGGGCGCGAACACCCAAAAACATTCAGTACTTC
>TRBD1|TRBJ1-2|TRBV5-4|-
CASSLRGQVAYGYTF
TGTGCCAGCAGCTTGCGTGGACAGGTGGCCTATGGCTACACCTTC
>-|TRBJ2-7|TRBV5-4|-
CASSLGLPSQQYF
TGTGCCAGCAGCTTGGGACTCCCCTCCCAGCAGTACTTC
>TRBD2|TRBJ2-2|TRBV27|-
CASSSIGLAGFVGELFF
TGTGCCAGCAGTTCAATCGGACTAGCGGGATTTGTCGGGGAGCTGTTTTTT
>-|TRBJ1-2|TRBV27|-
CASTGGTDYGYTF
TGTGCCAGCACGGGGGGGACCGACTATGGCTACACCTTC
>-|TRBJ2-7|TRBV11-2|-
CASSLATNEQYF
TGTGCCAGCAGCTTAGCGACGAACGAGCAGTACTTC
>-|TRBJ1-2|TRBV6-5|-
CASSYSAGNYGYTF
TGTGCCAGCAGTTACTCAGCAGGGAACTATGGCTACACCTTC
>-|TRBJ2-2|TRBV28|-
CASSLRYRGGELFF
TGTGCCAGCAGTTTGCGCTACCGCGGCGGGGAGCTGTTTTTT
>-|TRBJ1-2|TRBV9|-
CASSVGRIGYGYTF
TGTGCCAGCAGCGTAGGACGGATTGGGTATGGCTACACCTTC
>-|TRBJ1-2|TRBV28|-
CASSFQTDHGYTF
TGTGCCAGCAGTTTTCAGACAGACCATGGCTACACCTTC
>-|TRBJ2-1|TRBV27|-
CASSLSLGGSYNEQFF
TGTGCCAGCAGTTTATCGTTAGGTGGGTCCTACAATGAGCAGTTCTTC
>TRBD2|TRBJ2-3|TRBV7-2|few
CASSFQTSSTDTQYF
TGTGCCAGCAGCTTCCAGACTAGCAGCACAGATACGCAGTATTTT
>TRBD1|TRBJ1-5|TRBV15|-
CATSRDRGEIQPQHF
TGTGCCACCAGCAGGGACAGGGGCGAAATTCAGCCCCAGCATTTT
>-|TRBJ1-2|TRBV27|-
CASSQRGGMANYGYTF
TGTGCCAGCAGCCAAAGGGGGGGGATGGCTAACTATGGCTACACCTTC
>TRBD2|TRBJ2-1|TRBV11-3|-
CASSPLAGSSYNEQFF
TGTGCCAGCAGCCCTCTAGCGGGGAGCTCCTACAATGAGCAGTTCTTC
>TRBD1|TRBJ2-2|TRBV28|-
CASSPYLHGTGPNTGELFF
TGTGCCAGCAGTCCCTACCTACACGGGACAGGGCCGAACACCGGGGAGCTGTTTTTT
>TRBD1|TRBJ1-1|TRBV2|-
CASSEGQGWTEAFF
TGTGCCAGCAGTGAGGGACAGGGCTGGACTGAAGCTTTCTTT
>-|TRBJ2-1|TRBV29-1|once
CSVVVSEQFF
TGCAGCGTTGTGGTCAGTGAGCAGTTCTTC
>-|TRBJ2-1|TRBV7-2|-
CASSSEADNEQFF
TGTGCCAGCAGCTCCGAGGCGGACAATGAGCAGTTCTTC
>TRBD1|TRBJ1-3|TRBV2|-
CASSEGTVGNTIYF
TGTGCCAGCAGTGAGGGGACAGTTGGAAACACCATATATTTT
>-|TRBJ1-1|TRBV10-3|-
CAISESGDTSTEAFF
TGTGCCATCAGTGAGTCTGGCGACACTTCTACTGAAGCTTTCTTT
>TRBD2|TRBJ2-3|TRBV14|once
CASSQDTSGVPGTQYF
TGTGCCAGCAGCCAAGATACTAGCGGGGTACCCGGTACGCAGTATTTT
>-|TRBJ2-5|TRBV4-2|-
CASSQETGQETQYF
TGTGCCAGCAGCCAAGAAACGGGCCAAGAGACCCAGTACTTC
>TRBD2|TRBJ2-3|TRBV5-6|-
CASSLDSRLAGITDTQYF
TGTGCCAGCAGCTTGGATTCACGACTAGCGGGGATCACAGATACGCAGTATTTT
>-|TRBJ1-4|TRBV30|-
CAWALGNEKLFF
TGTGCCTGGGCCCTGGGGAATGAAAAACTGTTTTTT
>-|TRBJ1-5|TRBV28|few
CASSSPAAMRPQHF
TGTGCCAGCAGTTCCCCAGCGGCAATGAGGCCCCAGCATTTT
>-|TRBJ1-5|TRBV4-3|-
CASSQAIGDQPQHF
TGCGCCAGCAGCCAAGCAATAGGGGATCAGCCCCAGCATTTT
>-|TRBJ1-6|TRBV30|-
CAWQGVSSPLHF
TGTGCCTGGCAAGGGGTTAGTTCACCCCTCCACTTT
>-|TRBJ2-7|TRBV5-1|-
CASSQGTNPYEQYF
TGCGCCAGCAGCCAGGGGACAAACCCCTACGAGCAGTACTTC
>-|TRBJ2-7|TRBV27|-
CASSLGFWGRGIYEQYF
TGTGCCAGCAGTTTGGGTTTCTGGGGGCGCGGAATATACGAGCAGTACTTC
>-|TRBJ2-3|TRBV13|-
CASSLGRADTQYF
TGTGCCAGCAGCTTAGGCCGAGCAGATACGCAGTATTTT
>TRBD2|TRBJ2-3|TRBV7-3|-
CASSFRLAGGSTDTQYF
TGTGCCAGCAGCTTCAGACTAGCGGGGGGTAGCACAGATACGCAGTATTTT
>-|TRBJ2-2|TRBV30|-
CAWSTAFTGELFF
TGTGCCTGGAGCACAGCGTTCACCGGGGAGCTGTTTTTT
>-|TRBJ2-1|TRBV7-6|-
CASSLGPPGYSTYNEQFF
TGTGCCAGCAGCTTAGGCCCGCCGGGGTACAGTACCTACAATGAGCAGTTCTTC
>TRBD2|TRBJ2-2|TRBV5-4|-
CASSSGLADTGELFF
TGTGCCAGCAGCTCCGGACTAGCCGACACCGGGGAGCTGTTTTTT